Sequencing of this TCR beta chain was carried out in a study of cytotoxic CD8 clonotypes in ibrutinib-treated CLL. Study-wide background: Once treatment had gone on for a median of roughly eleven months, range 6 to 36, response samples were drawn.

This clone appeared a few times. Profiled with immunoSEQ multiplex PCR; TCRdb holds only in-frame clones, not every one. Of around 310,000 clones detected, around four fifths appear once; the ten largest clones hold under 8.5%. This receptor was identified in a human donor with chronic lymphocytic leukemia. The sample in question was PBMCs, obtained before ibrutinib treatment.

Written as DNA, the CDR3 is TGTGCCAGCAGCCGACTAGCGCCCCAAGAGACCCAGTACTTC. This gives the protein CASSRLAPQETQYF. The genes are TRBV7-2 and TRBJ2-5, with TRBD2 identical over 8 bases. The germline V gene has CDR1 SGHTA and CDR2 FQGNSA. Losses at the gene ends were 5 bases for V and 1 base for J; bases not matched to a gene: 3. This CDR3 is built from 14 residues.